This T cell receptor (beta chain) was identified in a study of identical twins. The CDR3 loop spans 15 amino acids. The ends were cut back, 5 bases at V and 4 bases at J, with 14 bases in the middle. Germline V gives CDR1 SNHLY, CDR2 FYNNEI. Findings and limits, study-wide: Weaker excess twin sharing was seen among beta out-of-frame sequences. While abundant cord blood beta clonotypes carried fewer insertions, memory repertoires showed no such pattern.

TCRdb passed the 5' RACE reads through MiXCR, listing each CDR3 protein once. The sample has a few hundred thousand distinct CDR3 sequences, roughly 10% seen once; the top ten hold about 9.1%. To note about this clonotype: Antigen: not known.

The TCR originated in a man in his fifties or sixties in good health. The specimen was memory T cells sorted from blood. The gene calls are TRBV2 and TRBJ2-2; the D gene could be TRBD1 or TRBD2 (5 bases each). Here the CDR3 reads CASSPPPGTTGELFF. As DNA, the CDR3 is TGTGCCAGCAGTCCCCCCCCGGGGACCACCGGGGAGCTGTTTTTT.